The T cell receptor (beta chain) described here comes from a study of cytomegalovirus exposure and HLA in healthy donors. As to this clone: The target antigen is unknown.

The study's findings and limits: TCR association rates varied by HLA locus in a later analysis, with DRB1 highest and HLA-C lowest. Cytomegalovirus association was assigned to 150 to 200 TCR beta chains. In an earlier analysis, about 87% or about 30%: the productive usage of most TCR beta V segments.

Vbeta (60) and Jbeta (13) primers were used in the PCR. The data were produced by immunoSEQ multiplex PCR, yet TCRdb's version contains in-frame clones alone and is incomplete. The table includes roughly 34,000 clones, roughly two thirds detected once. The clonotype comes from a man aged 25-45 years in good health and CMV-seronegative. The sequencing input was PBMCs.

The CDR3: CAISELVHSNTGELFF. Here the CDR3 DNA reads TGTGCCATCAGTGAGCTAGTACACTCTAACACCGGGGAGCTGTTTTTT. This chain joins TRBV10-3 and TRBJ2-2, with D uncertain. Germline V gives CDR1 ENHRY, CDR2 SYGVKD. V was cut by 2 bases and J by 2 bases, with 12 bases left in between. The CDR3 extends over 16 amino acids.